The 26 T cell receptor beta chains reported below all come from one sample, sequenced in a study of T cell responses to AZD1222 COVID-19 vaccine. TCRdb keeps only in-frame clones here, not all; method: immunoSEQ multiplex PCR. The sample has about 160,000 clones, 80% to 95% seen once. The sample here was peripheral blood, taken 28 days after the second AZD1222 dose. These receptors were taken from an adult who received the AZD1222 COVID-19 vaccine.

This sequence joins TRBV7-3 and TRBJ2-1; TRBD1 agrees at 7 bases. Germline V lookup: CDR1 SGHTA, CDR2 FQGTGA. This CDR3 is built from 15 residues. V was clipped by 2 bases and J by 5 bases; unmatched bases: 6. As DNA, the CDR3 is TGTGCCAGCAGCTTAGATGGACAGGAACACAATGAGCAGTTCTTC. As protein: CASSLDGQEHNEQFF. The variable domain in full, with the rest retrieved from reference TRBV7-3 and TRBJ2-1, is GAGVSQTPSNKVTEKGKYVELRCDPISGHTALYWYRQSLGQGPEFLIYFQGTGAADDSGLPNDRFFAVRPEGSVSTLKIQRTERGDSAVYLCASSLDGQEHNEQFFGPGTRLTVL.

The gene calls are TRBV11-2 and TRBJ2-7; no reliable D call. Germline assignment: CDR1 SGHAT and CDR2 FQNNGV. There are 14 residues in the CDR3. Trimming took off 3 bases at V and 4 bases at J, with 13 bases between the two ends. The CDR3 spells CASSFGQVDYEQYF. In DNA, the CDR3 is TGTGCCAGCAGCTTTGGTCAGGTCGATTACGAGCAGTACTTC.

The chain uses TRBV19 and TRBJ1-5; 9 nucleotides agree with TRBD1. In germline, CDR1 is LNHDA, CDR2 SQIVND (reference sequence). CDR3 length equals 17 residues. V trimming: 4 bases; J trimming: 4 bases; junction bases outside the gene matches: 11. Written as DNA, the CDR3 is TGTGCCAGTAGTAAGGGGGTTGGGACAGGGCTTAATCAGCCCCAGCATTTT. The encoded protein is CASSKGVGTGLNQPQHF.

This clone turned up a few times. V usage is TRBV2 and J usage is TRBJ2-7; D is possibly TRBD2 (5 bases). Germline lookup yields CDR1 SNHLY and CDR2 FYNNEI. Between the trimmed V and J ends, which lost 7 bases and 2 bases, there was a span of 18 bases. CDR3 length: 15 amino acids. In nucleotides, the CDR3 is TGTGCCAGCACCCCAGTGGGGAGTTTAACCTACGAGCAGTACTTC. The encoded protein is CASTPVGSLTYEQYF.

This chain joins TRBV28 and TRBJ2-7; possible D gene TRBD1, 6 bases. CDR1 MDHEN and CDR2 SYDVKM come from the germline V gene. Trimming took off 5 bases at V and 5 bases at J, with 19 bases between the two ends. The CDR3 contains 15 residues. In nucleotides, the CDR3 is TGTGCCAGCAGTCCGCTACAGGGTGGAGTACACGAGCAGTACTTC. This translates into CASSPLQGGVHEQYF.

The chain carries TRBV6-1 and TRBJ2-2, with no clear D. With 2 bases removed from V and 7 bases from J, the gap between germline ends came to 5 bases. Germline V gives CDR1 MNHNS, CDR2 SASEGT. The CDR3 covers 12 residues. CDR3 sequence: CASSEYDGELFF. The CDR3 coding sequence is TGTGCCAGCAGTGAATACGACGGGGAGCTGTTTTTT.

This rearrangement joins TRBV6-2 or TRBV6-3 to TRBJ2-5; D gene uncertain. This CDR3 has 12 residues. CDR1 and CDR2 (germline): MNHEY, SVGEGT. V lost 6 bases, J lost 4 bases, and 9 bases lay in between. DNA of the CDR3: TGTGCCAGCAGCTTAGGAGTAGAGACCCAGTACTTC. Its translation is CASSLGVETQYF.

The chain combines TRBV19 with TRBJ2-5; 13 bases are shared with TRBD2. V trimming: 6 bases; J trimming: 1 base; junction bases outside the gene matches: 11. Germline V gene lookup returns CDR1 LNHDA and CDR2 SQIVND (reference sequence). This CDR3 has 18 residues. The chain's CDR3 is CASSTVPGLAGSQETQYF. DNA of the CDR3: TGTGCCAGTAGCACTGTACCGGGACTAGCGGGAAGCCAAGAGACCCAGTACTTC.

The chain carries TRBV6-5 and TRBJ1-2; TRBD1 is a possible D gene (5 bases). V was cut by 4 bases and J by 1 base, with 10 bases left in between. Germline V gene data show CDR1 as MNHEY and CDR2 as SVGAGI. The CDR3 is 14 amino acids. The DNA of the CDR3 is TGTGCCAGCAGTTTGACAGAGAATAACTATGGCTACACCTTC. It translates to CASSLTENNYGYTF.

The rearrangement uses TRBV20-1 and TRBJ1-1; D gene ambiguous. Trimming shortened V by 4 bases and J by 9 bases, and 6 bases separated the two germline ends. Germline assignment: CDR1 DFQATT and CDR2 SNEGSKA (reference sequence). There are 9 residues in the CDR3. The DNA for the CDR3 is TGCAGTGCTACTGGGAAAGCTTTCTTT. This codes for CSATGKAFF.

V and J are TRBV29-1 and TRBJ1-5, with D tentatively TRBD1 (6 bases). V was clipped by 7 bases and J by 11 bases, with 21 bases between them. The CDR3 contains 13 residues. Germline loops: CDR1 SQVTM, CDR2 ANQGSEA. Written as DNA, the CDR3 is TGCAGCGCTTTGGCAGGGGAAGGTGCGGCCCAGCATTTT. Amino acids: CSALAGEGAAQHF.

This chain connects TRBV27 to TRBJ2-1, with no clear D. This CDR3 is 16 amino acids long. Deletions cut 3 bases from V and 0 bases from J, with 12 bases between. Germline CDR1 reads MNHEY; CDR2 reads SMNVEV (reference sequence). The CDR3 loop is CASSLPPASSYNEQFF. As DNA, the CDR3 is TGTGCCAGCAGTTTGCCCCCCGCCAGCTCCTACAATGAGCAGTTCTTC.

This CDR3 is CASRTRRYEQYF. The CDR3 DNA is TGTGCCAGCAGGACTCGCCGGTACGAGCAGTACTTC. The chain joins TRBV6-5 to TRBJ2-7; no reliable D call. CDR3 size: 12 residues. V was cut by 6 bases and J by 4 bases, with 10 bases left in between. The germline CDR1 and CDR2 sequences are MNHEY and SVGAGI.

The J gene is TRBJ2-3, the V gene TRBV3-1 (or the pseudogene TRBV3-2); D possibly corresponds to TRBD2 (5 bases). Trimming cost V 0 bases and J 4 bases, with 14 bases left between them. The CDR3 has 16 residues. CDR1 LGHDT and CDR2 YNNKEL come from the germline V gene (reference sequence). The CDR3 region is CASSQESVGESDTQYF. The CDR3 coding sequence is TGTGCCAGCAGCCAAGAGTCTGTGGGAGAGTCAGATACGCAGTATTTT.

V gene TRBV5-1 combines with J gene TRBJ2-7; 10 bases match TRBD1. The CDR3 consists of 13 residues. The germline CDR1 and CDR2 sequences are SGHRS and YFSETQ. Trimming at V came to 4 bases and at J to 6 bases, leaving 4 bases not matched to a gene. The CDR3 protein is CASSVGTGAEQYF. The CDR3 nucleotides are TGCGCCAGCAGCGTCGGGACAGGGGCCGAGCAGTACTTC.

In its sample, this clone was seen once. The V call is TRBV5-4, the J call TRBJ2-3; 7 bases are a match to TRBD1. V was clipped by 5 bases and J by 0 bases; unmatched bases: 6. Germline V gives CDR1 SGHNT, CDR2 YYREEE (reference sequence). The CDR3 spans 15 residues. In DNA, the CDR3 is TGTGCCAGCAGGCCGGGACAGTCTAGCACAGATACGCAGTATTTT. It is translated as CASRPGQSSTDTQYF.

This clone was observed once. In the same sample, other DNA sequences code for this CDR3. The chain joins TRBV28 to TRBJ1-2; D is perhaps TRBD1 (5 bases). Per germline, CDR1 MDHEN and CDR2 SYDVKM. V lost 5 bases and J lost 2, with 6 bases in between. The length of the CDR3 is 12 residues. CDR3 protein: CASSAGNYGYTF. The CDR3 DNA reads as TGTGCCAGCAGTGCAGGGAACTATGGCTACACCTTC.

CDR3 amino acids: CASSQHTGTAYGYTF. The CDR3 DNA is TGTGCCAGCAGCCAACACACCGGGACGGCCTATGGCTACACCTTC. The chain combines TRBV14 with TRBJ1-2; tentative D call: TRBD1 (5 bases). Deletions cut 2 bases from V and 4 bases from J, with 14 bases between. There are 15 residues in the CDR3. Germline V gene lookup returns CDR1 SGHDN and CDR2 FVKESK.

The chain recombines TRBV5-1 with TRBJ2-1, with TRBD2 as a possible D gene (5 bases). Germline assignment: CDR1 SGHRS and CDR2 YFSETQ. With 0 bases removed from V and 5 bases from J, the gap between germline ends came to 9 bases. CDR3 length: 14 residues. This CDR3 reads CASSLALGNNEQFF. In DNA form, the CDR3 reads TGCGCCAGCAGCTTGGCCCTCGGGAACAATGAGCAGTTCTTC.

The chain links TRBV30 to TRBJ2-6; no clear D. With 2 bases removed from V and 0 bases from J, the gap between germline ends came to 14 bases. The CDR3 length is 17 residues. Germline V gene lookup returns CDR1 GTSNPN and CDR2 SVGIG (reference sequence). The CDR3 loop reads CAWSRGSTFSGANVLTF. CDR3 nucleotide sequence: TGTGCCTGGAGTCGAGGATCGACCTTCTCTGGGGCCAACGTCCTGACTTTC.

The chain combines TRBV2 with TRBJ1-2; 8 bases map to TRBD1. Trimming at V came to 6 bases and at J to 4 bases, leaving 10 bases not matched to a gene. This CDR3 has 15 residues. CDR1 and CDR2 (germline): SNHLY, FYNNEI. The CDR3 spells CASSGTGRIGYGYTF. The CDR3 DNA is TGTGCCAGCAGCGGGACAGGAAGGATTGGCTATGGCTACACCTTC.

This chain connects TRBV2 to TRBJ2-5, with TRBD1 matching over 7 bases. The V and J ends lost 3 bases and 4 bases, in that order; junction bases with no gene match: 8. There are 15 residues in the CDR3. The germline V gene has CDR1 SNHLY and CDR2 FYNNEI. The CDR3 DNA sequence: TGTGCCAGCAGTGATCTCAGGGGGATAGGAGAGACCCAGTACTTC. Translating it yields CASSDLRGIGETQYF.

This clone was seen more than once but under ten times. J is TRBJ2-5 and V is TRBV7-9; D not resolved. Germline-derived CDR1 and CDR2 are SEHNR and FQNEAQ (reference sequence). V gave up 1 base and J gave up 1 base, with 7 bases separating them. The CDR3 is 14 amino acids. The CDR3 DNA reads as TGTGCCAGCAGCTTAGTCTCAGGCCAAGAGACCCAGTACTTC. Residues: CASSLVSGQETQYF.

The chain uses TRBV6-5 and TRBJ1-2; 7 nucleotides line up with TRBD1. This CDR3 is built from 13 residues. Trimming removed 6 bases from V and 4 bases from J; junction bases left unmatched: 5. In germline, CDR1 is MNHEY, CDR2 SVGAGI. CDR3 sequence reads: CASRLGQPYGYTF. The CDR3 DNA is TGTGCCAGCAGACTGGGACAGCCCTATGGCTACACCTTC.

This clone was seen a single time. V gene TRBV6-2 or TRBV6-3 combines with J gene TRBJ1-1, with D possibly matching TRBD1 (6 bases). The CDR3 covers 15 residues. The germline gives CDR1 MNHEY, CDR2 SVGEGT. Trimming took 5 bases from V and 4 from J, leaving 17 bases between them. CDR3 bases: TGTGCCAGCAGTAGGGGGGGGAGAGTTTCCACTGAAGCTTTCTTT. Protein sequence: CASSRGGRVSTEAFF.

This clone was detected once. V is TRBV7-2 and J is TRBJ1-1; perhaps TRBD1 as D (5 bases). This CDR3 contains 16 residues. CDR1 is SGHTA, CDR2 FQGNSA, per germline. The V gene lost 0 bases and the J gene lost 5 bases, with 16 bases spanning the gap. CDR3 DNA: TGTGCCAGCAGCTTAGCGCGGGGCATCCCGGTAACTGAAGCTTTCTTT. Its translation is CASSLARGIPVTEAFF.